This section outlines one T cell receptor (beta chain) sequence together with its context. As yet, its antigen is unknown. This sample is part of a study of T cell responses to AZD1222 COVID-19 vaccine. Study-level information: Second-dose recipients at about 4 or about 12 weeks were treated as one pooled group. Regarding the study as a whole: Clonal diversity may have been underestimated, and the donors were mostly white British, with more females than males. Spike-specific TCR repertoires showed rising breadth and depth after two AZD1222 doses.

The CDR3 has 13 residues. Per germline, CDR1 SGHTA and CDR2 FQGNSA. V was pared by 8 bases and J by 2 bases, with 12 bases between. Libraries were prepared by immunoSEQ multiplex PCR; TCRdb keeps only in-frame clonotypes and omits some of them. The profile shows 120,000 to 150,000 clones, more than 70% of them singletons. The sequenced sample was peripheral blood, obtained on day 0 of AZD1222 vaccination. V gene TRBV7-2 combines with J gene TRBJ1-1, with a possible D match to TRBD1 (5 bases). The clonotype was recovered from an adult in good health. The CDR3 is CASASGLNTEAFF. The CDR3, as DNA: TGTGCCAGCGCCTCGGGGCTAAACACTGAAGCTTTCTTT.